This is a list of T cell receptor beta chains from one sample in a study of shared clonotypes between healthy human individuals. Data came from immunoSEQ multiplex PCR; TCRdb stores just in-frame clones and leaves some out. The table includes about 1.1 million clones, around 78% detected once. Sequences were obtained from memory CD4+ T cells from PBMCs. These receptors were taken from a young man in good health. Some clones in this sample may be carry-over from other donors' samples. CDR3s leave out the opening cysteine and the closing phenylalanine or tryptophan. The D gene is left open where the match is weak.

>TRBJ1-1|TRBV29-1|TRBD1
SAGTGINTEAF
>TRBJ1-5|TRBV6-1|TRBD1
ASSVRGQGQPQH
>TRBJ2-7|TRBV2|TRBD1
ASDRDYEQY
>TRBJ2-1|TRBV2|.
ASSEAPWEETYNEQF
>TRBJ2-4|TRBV7-3|.
ASSSHPIGGGKNIQY
>TRBJ1-3|TRBV28|.
ASSFGGIGNTIY
>TRBJ2-3|TRBV9|TRBD2
ASSPPSGRVSDTQY
>TRBJ2-3|TRBV9|.
ASSSYLDTQY
>TRBJ2-7|TRBV2|.
ASSLGLAEFYEQY
>TRBJ2-7|TRBV18|TRBD1
ASSPSTQGVYEQY
>.|TRBV28|TRBD2
ASSPTGTSPYEQY
>TRBJ2-7|TRBV14|.
ASSQGTPYEQY
>TRBJ2-1|TRBV7-6|.
ASSSMSRSALYNEQF
>TRBJ2-1|TRBV7-2|TRBD2
ASTLMLAGDEQF
>TRBJ2-3|TRBV5-1|TRBD2
ASSSGGTDTQY
>TRBJ2-2|TRBV6-1|TRBD2
ASSEAPSGDTGELF
>TRBJ1-1|TRBV6-1|.
ASTNAMMNTEAF
>TRBJ1-5|TRBV5-1|.
ASSLSDPRVQPQH
>TRBJ2-3|TRBV30|TRBD2
AWSDSGSLSDTQY
>TRBJ1-1|TRBV7-8|.
ASGQIQGTEAF
>TRBJ2-6|TRBV18|.
ASSPPAGANVLT
>TRBJ2-1|TRBV4-1|.
ASSTLSDAYNEQF
>TRBJ1-5|TRBV19|TRBD1
ASSINGGQGSSNQPQH
>TRBJ1-4|TRBV15|.
ATSGKGPGAEGEKLF
>TRBJ2-5|TRBV18|.
ASSPTFGGGLWGQETQY
>TRBJ1-1|TRBV19|TRBD1
ASSRRQGRNTEAF
>TRBJ1-4|TRBV2|.
ASRRGGAPDEKLF
>TRBJ2-1|TRBV6-4|.
ASSAGHYNEQF
>TRBJ2-2|TRBV9|.
ASSVDQFGTGELF
>TRBJ1-4|TRBV4-3|.
ASSQGTGLLNEKLF
>TRBJ1-1|TRBV5-1|TRBD1
ASSLPGGTEAF
>TRBJ1-2|TRBV5-1|.
ASSPGGANYGYT
>TRBJ1-1|TRBV9|.
ASSVLGGRNTEAF
>TRBJ2-2|TRBV19|.
ASSIVGTTGELF
>TRBJ1-5|TRBV4-1|.
ASSQVGNQPQH
>TRBJ1-5|TRBV9|TRBD1
ASSVTGTGDQPQH
>TRBJ2-7|TRBV18|.
ASSLQVTYEQY
>TRBJ2-1|TRBV5-4|TRBD2
ASSFPGTSGDSSYNEQF
>TRBJ2-2|TRBV19|.
ASSPYPGELF
>TRBJ2-7|TRBV5-1|.
ASSSALGGTGEQY
>TRBJ2-7|TRBV27|TRBD2
ATAGIAGATSYEQY
>TRBJ1-2|TRBV2|TRBD1
ASSSAAGPGTGYGYT
>TRBJ1-2|TRBV19|.
ASSTSKTSYGYT
>TRBJ2-6|TRBV28|.
ASIGNGANVLT
>TRBJ2-7|TRBV2|.
ASIGGLSYEQY
>TRBJ1-3|TRBV15|TRBD1
ATSRGTGGIGNTIY
>TRBJ2-2|TRBV4-1|TRBD1
ASSAGQGASNTGELF
>TRBJ2-5|TRBV19|.
ASSPFPGETQY